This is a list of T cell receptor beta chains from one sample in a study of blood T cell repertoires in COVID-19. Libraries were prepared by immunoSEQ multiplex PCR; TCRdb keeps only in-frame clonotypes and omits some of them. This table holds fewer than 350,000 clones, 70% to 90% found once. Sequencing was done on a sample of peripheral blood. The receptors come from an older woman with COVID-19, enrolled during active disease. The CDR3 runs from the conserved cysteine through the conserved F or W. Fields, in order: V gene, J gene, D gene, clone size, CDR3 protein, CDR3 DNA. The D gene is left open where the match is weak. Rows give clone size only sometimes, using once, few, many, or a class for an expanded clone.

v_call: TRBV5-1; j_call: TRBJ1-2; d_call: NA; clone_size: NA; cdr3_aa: CASSISGTTNYGYTF; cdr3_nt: TGCGCCAGCAGCATCTCCGGGACAACTAACTATGGCTACACCTTC
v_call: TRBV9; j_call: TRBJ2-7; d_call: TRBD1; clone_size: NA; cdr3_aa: CASSQQGSGIKQYF; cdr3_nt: TGTGCCAGCAGCCAACAGGGGAGTGGGATCAAGCAGTACTTC
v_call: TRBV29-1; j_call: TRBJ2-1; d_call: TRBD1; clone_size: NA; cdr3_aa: CSVDRAFYNEQFF; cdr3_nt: TGCAGCGTAGACAGGGCCTTCTACAATGAGCAGTTCTTC
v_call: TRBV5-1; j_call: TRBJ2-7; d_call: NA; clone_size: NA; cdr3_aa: CASSPGLISAYEQYF; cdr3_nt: TGCGCCAGCAGCCCTGGCCTTATATCAGCCTACGAGCAGTACTTC
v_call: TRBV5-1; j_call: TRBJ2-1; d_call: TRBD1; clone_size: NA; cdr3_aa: CASTAGTGSYNEQFF; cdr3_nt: TGCGCCAGCACCGCAGGGACAGGGTCCTACAATGAGCAGTTCTTC
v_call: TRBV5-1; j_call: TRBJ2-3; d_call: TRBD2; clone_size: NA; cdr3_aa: CASSFSGGTDTQYF; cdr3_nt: TGCGCCAGCAGCTTTAGCGGGGGGACAGATACGCAGTATTTT
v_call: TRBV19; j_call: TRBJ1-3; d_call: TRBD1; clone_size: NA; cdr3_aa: CASSSDRGSGNTIYF; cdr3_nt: TGTGCCAGTAGTTCGGACAGGGGATCTGGAAACACCATATATTTT
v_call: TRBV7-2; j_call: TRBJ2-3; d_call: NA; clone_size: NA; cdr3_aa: CASSPFGSTDTQYF; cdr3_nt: TGTGCCAGCAGCCCGTTCGGTAGCACAGATACGCAGTATTTT
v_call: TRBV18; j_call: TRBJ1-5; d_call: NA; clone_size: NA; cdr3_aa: CASSPSGLRETNQPQHF; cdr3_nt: TGTGCCAGCTCACCATCGGGACTGAGGGAAACTAATCAGCCCCAGCATTTT
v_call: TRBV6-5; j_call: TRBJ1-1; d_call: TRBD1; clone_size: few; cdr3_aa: CASSYSGQGITEAFF; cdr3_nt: TGTGCCAGCAGTTACTCGGGACAGGGGATCACTGAAGCTTTCTTT
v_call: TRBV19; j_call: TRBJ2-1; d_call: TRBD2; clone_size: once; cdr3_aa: CASSMVGGEPYNEQFF; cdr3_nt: TGTGCCAGTAGTATGGTGGGGGGGGAACCCTACAATGAGCAGTTCTTC
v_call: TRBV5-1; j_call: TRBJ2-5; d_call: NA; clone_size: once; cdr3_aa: CASRVQQQVQETQYF; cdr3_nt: TGCGCCAGCAGGGTCCAGCAGCAGGTCCAAGAGACCCAGTACTTC
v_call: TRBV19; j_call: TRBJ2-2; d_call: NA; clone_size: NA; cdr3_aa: CASRVTNTGELFF; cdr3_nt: TGTGCCAGCAGGGTTACGAACACCGGGGAGCTGTTTTTT
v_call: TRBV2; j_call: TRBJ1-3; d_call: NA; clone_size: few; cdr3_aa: CASSTGFSGNTIYF; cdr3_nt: TGTGCCAGCAGCACAGGTTTCTCTGGAAACACCATATATTTT
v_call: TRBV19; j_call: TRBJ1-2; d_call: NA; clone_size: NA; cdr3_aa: CASRRSGYGYTF; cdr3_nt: TGTGCCAGTAGGAGGAGCGGCTATGGCTACACCTTC
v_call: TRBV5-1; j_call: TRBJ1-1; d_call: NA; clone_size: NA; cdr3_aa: CASSLRQESNTEAFF; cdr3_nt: TGCGCCAGCAGCTTAAGACAGGAAAGTAACACTGAAGCTTTCTTT
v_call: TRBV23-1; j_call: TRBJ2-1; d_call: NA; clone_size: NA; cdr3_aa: CASSQCFSFYNEQFF; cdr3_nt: TGCGCCAGCAGTCAATGTTTTAGTTTTTACAATGAGCAGTTCTTC
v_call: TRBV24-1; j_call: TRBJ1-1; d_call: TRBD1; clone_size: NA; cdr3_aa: CATSAPGGDRGAFF; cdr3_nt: TGTGCCACCAGTGCCCCCGGGGGGGACAGAGGAGCTTTCTTT
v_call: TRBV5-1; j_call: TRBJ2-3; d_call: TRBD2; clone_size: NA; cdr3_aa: CASSLVAGSSTDTQYF; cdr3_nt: TGCGCCAGCAGCTTGGTAGCGGGGTCTAGCACAGATACGCAGTATTTT
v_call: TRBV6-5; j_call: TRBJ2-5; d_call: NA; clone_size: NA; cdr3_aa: CASSHRLGQETQYF; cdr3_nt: TGTGCCAGCAGTCATAGACTAGGACAAGAGACCCAGTACTTC
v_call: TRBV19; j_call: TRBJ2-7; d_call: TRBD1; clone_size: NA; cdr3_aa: CASSEGQGDAYEQYF; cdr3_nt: TGTGCCAGTAGTGAGGGACAGGGGGACGCCTACGAGCAGTACTTC
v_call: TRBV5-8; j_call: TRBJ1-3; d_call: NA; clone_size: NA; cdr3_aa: CASLAPGSGNTIYF; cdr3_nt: TGTGCCAGCCTCGCCCCGGGCTCTGGAAACACCATATATTTT
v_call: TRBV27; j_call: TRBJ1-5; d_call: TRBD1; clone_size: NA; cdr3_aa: CASSPDRDNQPQHF; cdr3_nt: TGTGCCAGCAGCCCCGACAGGGACAATCAGCCCCAGCATTTT
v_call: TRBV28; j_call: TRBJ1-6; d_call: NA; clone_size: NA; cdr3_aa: CAIRQATNSYNSPLHF; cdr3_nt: TGTGCCATTCGCCAGGCCACCAACTCCTATAATTCACCCCTCCACTTT
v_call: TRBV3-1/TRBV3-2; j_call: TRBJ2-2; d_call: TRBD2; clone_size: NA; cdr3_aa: CASSQDYGGGAAGELFF; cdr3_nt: TGTGCCAGCAGCCAAGATTACGGCGGGGGGGCGGCCGGGGAGCTGTTTTTT
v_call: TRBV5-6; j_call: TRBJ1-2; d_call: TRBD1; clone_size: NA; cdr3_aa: CASSSRGGWGYTF; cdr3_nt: TGTGCCAGCAGCTCCCGAGGGGGCTGGGGCTACACCTTC
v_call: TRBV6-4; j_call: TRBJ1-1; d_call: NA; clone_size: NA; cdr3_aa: CASRDSSMNTEAFF; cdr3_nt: TGTGCCAGCAGGGACAGCTCAATGAACACTGAAGCTTTCTTT
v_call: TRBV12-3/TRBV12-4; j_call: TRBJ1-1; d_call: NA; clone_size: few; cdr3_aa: CASSPTGNTEAFF; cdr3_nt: TGTGCCAGCAGCCCCACAGGGAACACTGAAGCTTTCTTT
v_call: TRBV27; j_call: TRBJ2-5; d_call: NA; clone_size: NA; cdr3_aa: CASSFKSSGGTRETQYF; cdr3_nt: TGTGCCAGCAGTTTCAAAAGTAGTGGGGGGACCAGAGAGACCCAGTACTTC
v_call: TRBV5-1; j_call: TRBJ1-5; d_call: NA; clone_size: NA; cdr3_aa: CASSLQGDSNQPQHF; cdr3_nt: TGCGCCAGCAGCTTGCAAGGGGATAGCAATCAGCCCCAGCATTTT
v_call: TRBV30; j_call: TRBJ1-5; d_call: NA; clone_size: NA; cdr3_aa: CALNSCFRGFNQPQHF; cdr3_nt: TGTGCCCTCAACTCATGCTTCAGGGGATTCAATCAGCCCCAGCATTTT
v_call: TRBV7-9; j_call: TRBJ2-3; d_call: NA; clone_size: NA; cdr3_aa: CASSLLGTEGDTQYF; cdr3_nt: TGTGCCAGCAGCTTATTAGGGACGGAGGGGGATACGCAGTATTTT
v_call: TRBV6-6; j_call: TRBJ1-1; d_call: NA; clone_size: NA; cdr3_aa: CASSLPTGNTEAFF; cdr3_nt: TGTGCCAGCAGCCTCCCGACGGGGAACACTGAAGCTTTCTTT
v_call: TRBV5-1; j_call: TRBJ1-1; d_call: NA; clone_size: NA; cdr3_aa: CASSLGDITGFDTEAFF; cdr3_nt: TGCGCCAGCAGCTTGGGGGACATAACGGGTTTCGACACTGAAGCTTTCTTT
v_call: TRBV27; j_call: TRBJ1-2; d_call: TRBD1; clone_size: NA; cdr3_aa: CASSPRTGGTYGYTF; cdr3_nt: TGTGCCAGCAGTCCCCGGACAGGGGGCACATATGGCTACACCTTC